This paragraph covers one T cell receptor (beta chain) sequence. At one of its ends the junction is not consistent with the germline gene, which may arise from a read error. The sample is drawn from a study of blood T cell repertoires in COVID-19. In the study overall: COVID-19 samples from acute and convalescent phases originated in the United States, Italy and Spain.

This CDR3 region has 13 residues. Germline V gene sequence: CDR1 SGHRS, CDR2 YFSETQ. Up to 2 weeks before entering the study, exposed participants had met a COVID-19 case. The authors' processing: Estimation of nucleated cell counts was performed using reference gene primer amplification. Libraries were prepared by immunoSEQ multiplex PCR; TCRdb keeps only in-frame clonotypes and omits some of them. That table furnishes V, J and clone size, whereas the DNA furnished D and trimming. The data hold around 250,000 clones, with approximately 88% observed a single time. The source material was PBMCs or T cells enriched from blood (not recorded which). This clonotype was obtained from a woman aged 40 to 50 who had been exposed to COVID-19. The chain combines TRBV5-1 with TRBJ1-1, with 9 bases lining up with TRBD1. CDR3 coding DNA: TGTGCCAGCAGCTGGCCGGGACAGGGTGAAGCTTTCTTT. Amino acid sequence: CASSWPGQGEAFF.